These 26 T cell receptor beta chains share one sample of origin, sequenced in a study of CD8+CD57+ T cells in acquired aplastic anemia. Template material for TCR beta VDJ and CDR3 profiling consisted of genomic DNA. From the reads, TCRdb called clonotypes with MiXCR, one entry per CDR3 protein. The sample has more than 150,000 distinct CDR3 sequences, approximately 52% seen once. CD8+CD57+ cell expansion, shown by flow cytometry, had occurred in the patients selected for sequencing. Input material: sorted CD4+, CD8+, or CD8+CD57+ T cells (not recorded which) from PBMCs. These receptors all stem from a human donor with aplastic anemia.

V gene TRBV30 combines with J gene TRBJ2-5; no reliable D call. Trimming stripped 1 base from V and 1 base from J, with 7 bases between. The CDR3 totals 13 residues. Germline loops: CDR1 GTSNPN, CDR2 SVGIG (reference sequence). CDR3 DNA: TGTGCCTGGAGTGGTCAGCCCCAAGAGACCCAGTACTTC. This codes for CAWSGQPQETQYF. Full variable domain (rest looked up from reference TRBV30 and TRBJ2-5): SQTIHQWPATLVQPVGSPLSLECTVEGTSNPNLYWYRQAAGRGLQLLFYSVGIGQISSEVPQNLSASRPQDRQFILSSKKLLLSDSGFYLCAWSGQPQETQYFGPGTRLLVL.

This clonotype showed up just a few times. The genes are TRBV25-1 and TRBJ2-3; TRBD1 might be the D (5 bases). V gave up 1 base and J gave up 3 bases, with 5 bases separating them. There are 13 residues in the CDR3. Germline CDR1 reads MGHDK; CDR2 reads SYGVNS. CDR3 sequence (DNA): TGTGCCAGCAGTGAATCAGGGACAGATACGCAGTATTTT. It specifies CASSESGTDTQYF.

The CDR3 sequence: CAISELGGVTYEQYF. The CDR3 bases are TGTGCCATCAGTGAGTTGGGGGGAGTAACCTACGAGCAGTACTTC. The genes are TRBV10-3 and TRBJ2-7; D possibly corresponds to TRBD2 (6 bases). Germline-derived CDR1 and CDR2 are ENHRY and SYGVKD. The CDR3 consists of 15 residues. The ends were cut back, 1 base at V and 2 bases at J, with 12 bases in the middle.

Only a few counts were recorded for this clonotype. The chain combines TRBV3-1 with TRBJ1-2; D not certain. V was cut by 4 bases and J by 0 bases, with 21 bases left in between. The CDR3 is 18 amino acids. The germline CDR1 and CDR2 sequences are LGHDT and YNNKEL (reference sequence). The CDR3 spells CASSLQSLWTAANYGYTF. The CDR3 coding sequence is TGTGCCAGCAGCCTACAATCATTATGGACTGCGGCTAACTATGGCTACACCTTC.

This chain connects TRBV20-1 to TRBJ1-6, with D possibly being TRBD1 (5 bases). In germline, CDR1 is DFQATT, CDR2 SNEGSKA (reference sequence). V shed 4 bases and J shed 9 bases, with 19 bases lying between them. This CDR3 is 15 amino acids long. This chain's CDR3 is CSATDGGDEVSPLHF. The CDR3 DNA reads TGCAGTGCTACCGACGGGGGGGACGAGGTTTCACCCCTCCACTTT.

This clonotype appeared once. The chain is built from TRBV6-1 and TRBJ2-7, with D maybe TRBD1 (6 bases). In germline, CDR1 is MNHNS, CDR2 SASEGT. V was cut by 7 bases and J by 4 bases, with 20 bases left in between. This CDR3 contains 15 residues. In DNA, the CDR3 is TGTGCCAGCACCTTGACCGCCAGGGGAAGGTACGAGCAGTACTTC. Amino acid sequence: CASTLTARGRYEQYF.

This chain joins TRBV18 and TRBJ2-3; TRBD2 is a possible D gene (6 bases). Germline lookup yields CDR1 KGHSH and CDR2 LQKENI. The CDR3 is 15 amino acids. V lost 4 bases, J lost 4 bases, and 15 bases lay in between. CDR3 nucleotide sequence: TGTGCCAGCTCACTAGGGACTCCCAGGGCAGATACGCAGTATTTT. This sequence encodes CASSLGTPRADTQYF. The entire variable domain, with the rest obtained from reference TRBV18 and TRBJ2-3, is as follows: NAGVMQNPRHLVRRRGQEARLRCSPMKGHSHVYWYRQLPEEGLKFMVYLQKENIIDESGMPKERFSAEFPKEGPSILRIQQVVRGDSAAYFCASSLGTPRADTQYFGPGTRLTVL.

This clonotype showed up just a few times. The J gene is TRBJ2-7, the V gene TRBV11-2; 9 bases are a match to TRBD1. CDR1 and CDR2 (germline): SGHAT, FQNNGV. Unmatched junction bases numbered 8, after V lost 4 bases and J lost 1 base. This CDR3 region has 16 residues. The chain's CDR3 is CASSSSSGTGSYEQYF. The CDR3 bases are TGTGCCAGCAGCTCGTCCTCCGGGACAGGGTCCTACGAGCAGTACTTC.

A word on this clonotype: A much larger clonotype is one base distant, so this may be a read error. The rearrangement links TRBV6-1 to TRBJ2-3; D is ambiguous. The CDR3 spans 15 residues. CDR1 is MNHNS and CDR2 is SASEGT in the germline V gene. The V gene lost 6 bases and the J gene lost 2 bases, with 15 bases spanning the gap. CDR3 sequence reads: CASRKSPDHTDTQYF. CDR3 nucleotide sequence: TGTGCCAGCAGGAAATCCCCGGACCACACAGATACGCAGTATTTT.

This clonotype has at least ten counts. The J gene is TRBJ1-2, the V gene TRBV6-1; 12 bases fit TRBD1. CDR1 MNHNS and CDR2 SASEGT come from the germline V gene. The CDR3 has 15 amino acids. J gave up 1 base and V 6 bases, and 3 bases lay outside the gene matches. This CDR3 reads CASRGQGAGNYGYTF. The CDR3 nucleotides are TGTGCCAGCAGGGGACAGGGGGCAGGTAACTATGGCTACACCTTC.

V gene TRBV5-5 combines with J gene TRBJ1-1; TRBD1 matches 7 bases. The ends lost 5 bases at V and 3 bases at J; junction bases unmatched: 7. The CDR3 contains 14 residues. The germline gives CDR1 SGHKS, CDR2 YYEKEE (reference sequence). CDR3 bases: TGTGCCAGCAGATTGACAGGGTGGGACACTGAAGCTTTCTTT. Translated, it gives CASRLTGWDTEAFF.

This chain uses TRBV20-1 with TRBJ2-5; D tentatively reads TRBD1 or TRBD2 (7 bases each). In germline, CDR1 is DFQATT, CDR2 SNEGSKA (reference sequence). Deletions cut 6 bases from V and 5 bases from J, with 22 bases between. CDR3 size: 15 residues. The CDR3 loop reads CSARGGGRLGETQYF. The CDR3 DNA reads as TGCAGTGCCAGGGGGGGTGGGCGTCTCGGGGAGACCCAGTACTTC.

This clonotype showed up many times. The CDR3 bases are TGCAGTGCTAGCAGATGGGGAGCGGGAGGGCCCGGGGAGCTGTTTTTT. Its translation: CSASRWGAGGPGELFF. The chain combines TRBV20-1 with TRBJ2-2, with 10 bases aligning to TRBD2. The ends lost 3 bases at V and 6 bases at J; junction bases unmatched: 10. This CDR3 has 16 amino acids. Germline CDR1 and CDR2: DFQATT and SNEGSKA (reference sequence).

CDR3 region: CASRRRGNTEAFF. CDR3 nucleotide sequence: TGTGCCAGCAGAAGAAGGGGGAACACTGAAGCTTTCTTT. This chain connects TRBV2 to TRBJ1-1; tentatively, D is TRBD1 (5 bases). Germline values: CDR1 SNHLY, CDR2 FYNNEI. Trimming removed 6 bases at V and 1 base at J, with 9 bases between. CDR3 length equals 13 residues.

The rearrangement links TRBV10-3 to TRBJ2-1; unclear D gene. CDR3 size: 12 residues. Trimming removed 4 bases at V and 5 bases at J, with 6 bases between. Germline V gene lookup returns CDR1 ENHRY and CDR2 SYGVKD. CDR3 DNA: TGTGCCATCAGTGGGCAAAACAATGAGCAGTTCTTC. Protein: CAISGQNNEQFF.

In its sample, this clonotype ranks as medium-sized. This chain connects TRBV10-3 to TRBJ2-5; 7 nucleotides line up with TRBD1. Per the germline V gene, CDR1 is ENHRY and CDR2 is SYGVKD. The CDR3 consists of 15 residues. Trimming took 5 bases from V and 3 from J; bases not matched to a gene: 9. Written as DNA, the CDR3 is TGTGCCATCAGTCCGGGACAGAGGCCAGAAGAGACCCAGTACTTC. It codes for CAISPGQRPEETQYF.

The chain employs TRBV20-1 and TRBJ1-2; D may be TRBD1 (5 bases). Germline assignment: CDR1 DFQATT and CDR2 SNEGSKA (reference sequence). V dropped 6 bases and J dropped 8 bases, with 13 bases sitting between them. There are 11 residues in the CDR3. The CDR3 DNA reads TGCAGTGCAACGGGACTAGCGGGCTACACCTTC. Residues: CSATGLAGYTF.

A note on this clonotype: Mismatch with germline at one junction end may stem from a read error. CDR3 in DNA: TGTGCCGCCAGTGGGGGACAGGGGAATCAGCCCCAGCATTTT. Translation gives CAASGGQGNQPQHF. V gene TRBV24-1 combines with J gene TRBJ1-5, with 10 bases identical to TRBD1. There are 14 residues in the CDR3. CDR1 is KGHDR and CDR2 is SFDVKD in the germline V gene.

Ten or more counts support this clonotype. The chain couples TRBV11-3 to TRBJ2-1; 7 bases match TRBD2. The germline V gene encodes CDR1 SGHNT and CDR2 YENEEA. The CDR3 loop spans 14 amino acids. The V and J ends lost 5 bases and 1 base, in that order; junction bases with no gene match: 2. CDR3 DNA sequence: TGTGCCAGCAGCCCGGGGGGTTCCTACAATGAGCAGTTCTTC. Translating it yields CASSPGGSYNEQFF.

This clonotype was counted at least ten times. The chain carries TRBV20-1 and TRBJ2-7; possibly TRBD2 for D (5 bases). Trimming cost V 1 base and J 7 bases, with 8 bases left between them. This CDR3 is 11 amino acids long. Germline CDR1 DFQATT, CDR2 SNEGSKA (reference sequence). Written as DNA, the CDR3 is TGCAGTGCTAGAGGGGGAGAAGAGCAGTACTTC. Its protein is CSARGGEEQYF.

The chain recombines TRBV25-1 with TRBJ1-2; D ambiguous. Trimming stripped 3 bases from V and 11 bases from J, with 10 bases between. CDR3 length: 11 residues. The germline CDR1 and CDR2 sequences are MGHDK and SYGVNS. CDR3 sequence: CASSDSGNYTF. CDR3 bases: TGTGCCAGCAGTGACTCCGGGAATTACACCTTC.

This clonotype was seen ten or more times. The V gene is TRBV6-4, the J gene TRBJ1-5; 12 bases fit TRBD1. The CDR3 contains 16 residues. With 6 bases clipped from V and 4 bases from J, the junction kept 7 bases outside the gene matches. Looked up from germline, CDR1 is MRHNA and CDR2 is SNTAGT. In DNA form, the CDR3 reads TGTGCCAGCAGAAGGGACAGGGGGCTTTGGAATCAGCCCCAGCATTTT. It codes for CASRRDRGLWNQPQHF.

This clonotype has a count of ten or more. The V gene is TRBV4-1, the J gene TRBJ1-2; TRBD1 aligns across 10 bases. The CDR3 loop spans 15 amino acids. V shed 3 bases and J 6 bases; nucleotides not matched to a gene: 7. Germline V gene data show CDR1 as MGHRA and CDR2 as YSYEKL. DNA of the CDR3: TGCGCCAGCAGCCATGCCGGGACAGGGGTAGATGGCTACACCTTC. It translates to CASSHAGTGVDGYTF.

CDR3 in DNA: TGTGCCACCAGTGGGGACCGGGACTCTGACAATGAGCAGTTCTTC. Translated: CATSGDRDSDNEQFF. The V call is TRBV24-1, the J call TRBJ2-1; D may be TRBD2 (6 bases). Per germline, CDR1 KGHDR and CDR2 SFDVKD. Trimming shortened V by 5 bases and J by 5 bases, and 15 bases separated the two germline ends. The CDR3 has 15 residues.

This clonotype was recorded many times. The chain uses TRBV7-3 and TRBJ2-1; D is unclear. This CDR3 is 13 amino acids long. The V gene lost 5 bases and the J gene lost 8 bases, with 13 bases spanning the gap. Germline V gives CDR1 SGHTA, CDR2 FQGTGA. CDR3 coding DNA: TGTGCCAGCAGCCGCAGCCGAGGCGATGAGCAGTTCTTC. Translating gives CASSRSRGDEQFF.

This clonotype was observed many times. The chain is built from TRBV5-1 and TRBJ2-7, with TRBD1 matching 8 bases. CDR1 and CDR2 from the germline V gene are SGHRS and YFSETQ. Germline trimming cut 4 bases from V and 0 bases from J; bases unmatched to any gene: 6. The CDR3 runs to 15 residues. The CDR3 DNA reads as TGCGCCAGCAGCCGAGACAGGGGTAACTCCTACGAGCAGTACTTC. Translated, it gives CASSRDRGNSYEQYF.